This T cell receptor beta chain was profiled in a study of post-analysis software for immune sequencing data. Background on the study: The study covered relapsing-remitting, secondary progressive and progressive-relapsing courses of multiple sclerosis.

Study-wide points: Roughly 5 TRBV segments (TRBV5-6, TRBV5-1 and TRBV20-1 among them) occurred more frequently in patients than in controls. Samples sharing a preparation batch grouped tightly together when assessed by F measure. Significantly lower normalized Chao1 diversity was seen in multiple sclerosis patients than in controls.

Germline loops: CDR1 MRHNA, CDR2 SNTAGT. Trimming at V came to 4 bases and at J to 0 bases, leaving 8 bases not matched to a gene. This CDR3 spans 16 amino acids. The library was made from cDNA and included unique molecular identifiers. From around 0.96 to 9.9 million T cells, roughly 530,000 cDNA molecules were obtained. TCRdb reprocessed the PCR reads via MiXCR and lists one record per CDR3 protein. The table shows 750,000 to 950,000 distinct CDR3 sequences, with about 53% occurring only once. Concerning this clonotype: Its target is not known.

The sequence was collected from a girl aged 10-17 years with multiple sclerosis. J is TRBJ1-2 and V is TRBV6-4; 7 bases map to TRBD1. The sequenced sample was blood. The CDR3 DNA follows: TGTGCCAGCAGTGGCCGGGACAGAAATCCTAACTATGGCTACACCTTC. Translation: CASSGRDRNPNYGYTF.